This T cell receptor (beta chain) was captured by sequencing in a study of blood T cell repertoires in COVID-19. The assay was immunoSEQ multiplex PCR, and TCRdb's table has in-frame clones only and misses some. This sample carries over 200,000 clones, 75% to 90% of them seen once, and the ten largest clones take about 3.5%. The origin of this receptor is a woman aged 25 to 39 who had been exposed to COVID-19. The sequencing sample was made of PBMCs or T cells enriched from blood (not recorded which).

As DNA, the CDR3 is TGTGCCAGCTCACCACCTTCCGAGGGAAAACTGTTTTTT. Its protein product is CASSPPSEGKLFF. V and J are TRBV18 and TRBJ1-4; D gene uncertain. The V gene lost 0 bases and the J gene lost 10 bases, with 9 bases spanning the gap. CDR1 and CDR2 (germline): KGHSH, LQKENI. The CDR3 is made up of 13 amino acids.